This entry is about one T cell receptor beta chain. The data derive from a study of control samples from healthy donors and cancer patients. Generated by immunoSEQ multiplex PCR, the TCRdb table keeps only in-frame clones and is missing some. This table has about 120,000 clones, approximately 87% appearing once. The CDR3 runs 14 residues. V gave up 1 base and J gave up 6 bases, with 12 bases separating them. Germline V CDR1 and CDR2: LGHDT, YNNKEL (reference sequence). The receptor comes from a man between 25 and 39 years old in good health. This chain connects TRBV3-1 (or the pseudogene TRBV3-2) to TRBJ1-2; D unclear. Sequencing used blood. Here the CDR3 reads CASSQVSGIDGYTF. CDR3 coding DNA: TGTGCCAGCAGCCAAGTTTCGGGGATAGATGGCTACACCTTC.